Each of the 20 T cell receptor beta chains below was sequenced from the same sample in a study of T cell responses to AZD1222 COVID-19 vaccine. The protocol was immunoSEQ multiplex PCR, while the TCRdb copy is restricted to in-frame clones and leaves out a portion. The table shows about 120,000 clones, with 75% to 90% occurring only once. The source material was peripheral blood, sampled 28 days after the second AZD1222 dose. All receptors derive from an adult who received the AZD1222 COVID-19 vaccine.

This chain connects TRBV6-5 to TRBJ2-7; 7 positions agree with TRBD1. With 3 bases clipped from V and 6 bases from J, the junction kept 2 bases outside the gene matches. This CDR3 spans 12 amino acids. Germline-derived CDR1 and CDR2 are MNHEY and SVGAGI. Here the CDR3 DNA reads TGTGCCAGCAGTTATAGGACAGGCGAGCAGTACTTC. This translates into CASSYRTGEQYF.

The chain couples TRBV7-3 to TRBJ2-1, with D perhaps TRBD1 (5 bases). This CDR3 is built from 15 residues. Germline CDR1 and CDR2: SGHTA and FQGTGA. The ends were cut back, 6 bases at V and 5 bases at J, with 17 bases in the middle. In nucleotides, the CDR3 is TGTGCCAGCAGACTTACAGGAGAATTAAACAATGAGCAGTTCTTC. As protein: CASRLTGELNNEQFF.

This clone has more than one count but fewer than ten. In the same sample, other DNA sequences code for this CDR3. The CDR3 region is CASSLGRRANSPLHF. For the CDR3, the DNA is TGTGCCAGCAGCTTAGGGAGAAGGGCGAATTCACCCCTCCACTTT. The chain uses TRBV11-2 and TRBJ1-6; D is ambiguous. The CDR3 contains 15 residues. Germline assignment: CDR1 SGHAT and CDR2 FQNNGV. The V end was cut by 1 base, the J end by 7 bases, with 11 bases between. Variable domain in full (rest from reference TRBV11-2 and TRBJ1-6): EAGVAQSPRYKIIEKRQSVAFWCNPISGHATLYWYQQILGQGPKLLIQFQNNGVVDDSQLPKDRFSAERLKGVDSTLKIQPAKLEDSAVYLCASSLGRRANSPLHFGNGTRLTVT.

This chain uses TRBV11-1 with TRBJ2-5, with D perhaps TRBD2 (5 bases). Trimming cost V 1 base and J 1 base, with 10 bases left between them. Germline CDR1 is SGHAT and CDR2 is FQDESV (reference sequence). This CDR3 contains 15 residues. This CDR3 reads CASSLDGLSQETQYF. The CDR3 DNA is TGTGCCAGCAGCTTAGACGGACTGAGCCAAGAGACCCAGTACTTC.

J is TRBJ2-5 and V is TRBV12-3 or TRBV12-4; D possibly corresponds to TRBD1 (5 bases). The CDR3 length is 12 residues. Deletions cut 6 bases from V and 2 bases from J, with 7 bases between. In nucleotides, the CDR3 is TGTGCCAGCAGCCGACAGCAAGAGACCCAGTACTTC. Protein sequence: CASSRQQETQYF.

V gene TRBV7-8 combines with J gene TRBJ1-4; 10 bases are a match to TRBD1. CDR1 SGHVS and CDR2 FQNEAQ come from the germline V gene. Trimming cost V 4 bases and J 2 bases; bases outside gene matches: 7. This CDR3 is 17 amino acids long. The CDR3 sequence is CASSSDRGRTTNEKLFF. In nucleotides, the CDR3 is TGTGCCAGCAGCTCGGACAGGGGGAGAACGACTAATGAAAAACTGTTTTTT.

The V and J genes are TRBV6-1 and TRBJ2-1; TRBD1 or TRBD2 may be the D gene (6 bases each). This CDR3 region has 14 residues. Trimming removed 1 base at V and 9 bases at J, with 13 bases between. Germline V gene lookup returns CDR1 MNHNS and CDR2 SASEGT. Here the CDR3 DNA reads TGTGCCAGCAGTGAAGTGGGGGGCAGCTTTGAGCAGTTCTTC. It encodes CASSEVGGSFEQFF.

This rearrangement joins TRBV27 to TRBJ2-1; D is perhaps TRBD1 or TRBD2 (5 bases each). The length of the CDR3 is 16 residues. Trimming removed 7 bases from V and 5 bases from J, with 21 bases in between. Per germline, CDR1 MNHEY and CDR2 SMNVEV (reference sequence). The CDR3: CASTKGVDRGNNEQFF. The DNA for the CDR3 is TGTGCCAGCACAAAAGGGGTTGACCGAGGGAACAATGAGCAGTTCTTC.

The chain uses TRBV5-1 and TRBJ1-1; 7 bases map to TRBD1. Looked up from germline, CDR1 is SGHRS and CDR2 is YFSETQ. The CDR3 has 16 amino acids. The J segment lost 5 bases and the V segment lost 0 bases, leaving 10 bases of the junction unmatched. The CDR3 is CASSLDYPGGGTEAFF. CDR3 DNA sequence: TGCGCCAGCAGCTTGGACTATCCAGGGGGTGGGACTGAAGCTTTCTTT.

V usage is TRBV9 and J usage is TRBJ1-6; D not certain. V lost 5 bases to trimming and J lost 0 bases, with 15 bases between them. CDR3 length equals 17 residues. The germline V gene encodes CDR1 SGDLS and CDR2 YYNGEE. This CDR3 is CASSLRASISYNSPLHF. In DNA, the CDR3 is TGTGCCAGCAGTCTCCGGGCCTCTATCTCCTATAATTCACCCCTCCACTTT.

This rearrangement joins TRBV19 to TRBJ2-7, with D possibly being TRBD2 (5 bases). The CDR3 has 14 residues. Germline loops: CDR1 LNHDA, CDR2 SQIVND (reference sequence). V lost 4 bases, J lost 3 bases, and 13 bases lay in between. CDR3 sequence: CASSKDYSGYEQYF. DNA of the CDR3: TGTGCCAGTAGTAAAGACTACAGCGGCTACGAGCAGTACTTC.

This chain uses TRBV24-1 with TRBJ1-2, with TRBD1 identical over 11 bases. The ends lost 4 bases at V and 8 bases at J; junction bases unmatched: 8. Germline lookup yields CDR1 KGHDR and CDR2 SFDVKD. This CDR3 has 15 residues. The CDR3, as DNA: TGTGCCACCAGTGACCCCGGACAGGGGGCGAGGGGCTACACCTTC. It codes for CATSDPGQGARGYTF.

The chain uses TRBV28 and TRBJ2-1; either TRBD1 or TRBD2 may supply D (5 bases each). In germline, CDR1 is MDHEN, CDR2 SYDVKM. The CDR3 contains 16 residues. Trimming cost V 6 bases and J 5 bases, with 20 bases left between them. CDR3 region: CASRPTAGTANNEQFF. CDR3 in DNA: TGTGCCAGCAGACCCACAGCCGGGACGGCTAACAATGAGCAGTTCTTC.

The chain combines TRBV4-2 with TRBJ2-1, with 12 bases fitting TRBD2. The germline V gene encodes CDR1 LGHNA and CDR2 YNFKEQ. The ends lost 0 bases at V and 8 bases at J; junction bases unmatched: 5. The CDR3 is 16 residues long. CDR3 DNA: TGTGCCAGCAGCCAAGAGCTAGCGGGGGGGCTAGATGAGCAGTTCTTC. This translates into CASSQELAGGLDEQFF.

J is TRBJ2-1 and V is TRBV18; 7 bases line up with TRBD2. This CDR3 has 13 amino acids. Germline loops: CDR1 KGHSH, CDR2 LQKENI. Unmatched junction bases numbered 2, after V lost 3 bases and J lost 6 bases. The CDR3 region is CASSPWTSNEQFF. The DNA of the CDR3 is TGTGCCAGCTCACCGTGGACTAGCAATGAGCAGTTCTTC.

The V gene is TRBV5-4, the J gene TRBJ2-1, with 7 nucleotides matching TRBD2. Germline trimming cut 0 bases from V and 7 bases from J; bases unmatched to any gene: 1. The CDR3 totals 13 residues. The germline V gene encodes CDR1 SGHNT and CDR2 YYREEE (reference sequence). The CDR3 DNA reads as TGTGCCAGCAGCTTGGCCGGGGGGAATGAGCAGTTCTTC. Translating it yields CASSLAGGNEQFF.

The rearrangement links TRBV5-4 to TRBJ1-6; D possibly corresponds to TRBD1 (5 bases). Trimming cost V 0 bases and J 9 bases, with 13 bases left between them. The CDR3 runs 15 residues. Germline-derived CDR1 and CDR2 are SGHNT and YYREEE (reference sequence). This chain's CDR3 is CASSLADRRISPLHF. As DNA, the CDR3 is TGTGCCAGCAGCTTGGCCGACAGAAGAATTTCACCCCTCCACTTT.

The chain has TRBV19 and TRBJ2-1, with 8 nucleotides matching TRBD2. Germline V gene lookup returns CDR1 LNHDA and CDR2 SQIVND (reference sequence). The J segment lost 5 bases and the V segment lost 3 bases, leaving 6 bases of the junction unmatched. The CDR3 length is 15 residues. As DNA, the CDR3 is TGTGCCAGTAGTATTGGGCGGGGGGTTAACAATGAGCAGTTCTTC. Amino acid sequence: CASSIGRGVNNEQFF.

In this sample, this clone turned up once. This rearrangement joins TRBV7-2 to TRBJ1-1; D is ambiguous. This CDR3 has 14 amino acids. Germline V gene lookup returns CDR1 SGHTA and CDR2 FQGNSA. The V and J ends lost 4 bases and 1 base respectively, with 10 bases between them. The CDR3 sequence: CASSSSAGNTEAFF. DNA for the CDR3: TGTGCCAGCAGCTCATCGGCAGGGAACACTGAAGCTTTCTTT.

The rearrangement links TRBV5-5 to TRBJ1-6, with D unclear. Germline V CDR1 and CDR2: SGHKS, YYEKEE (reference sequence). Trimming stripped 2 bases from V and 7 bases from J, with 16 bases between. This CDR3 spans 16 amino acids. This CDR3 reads CASSFRGDVGNSPLHF. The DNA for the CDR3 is TGTGCCAGCAGCTTTCGGGGAGATGTTGGAAATTCACCCCTCCACTTT.